Below are 8 T cell receptor beta chains sequenced from a single sample in a study of breast tumors, draining lymph nodes, adjacent tissues. Each CDR3 protein gets one entry after TCRdb re-called the multiplex PCR reads with MiXCR. The sample lists about 230,000 distinct CDR3 sequences, approximately 31% occurring once. Samples came from axillary lymph nodes draining the breast cancer. Specimen: axillary lymph node tissue. All receptors derive from a female donor with breast cancer. Some clones in this sample may be carry-over from other donors' samples.

For this clonotype: This could be a read error, since a much larger clone is one nucleotide away. The chain recombines TRBV12-3 or TRBV12-4 with TRBJ2-3; 7 bases agree with TRBD2. This CDR3 is built from 13 residues. J gave up 2 bases and V 8 bases, and 4 bases lay outside the gene matches. In nucleotides, the CDR3 is TGTGCCAGCCTGGCGGGAGTCACAGATACGCAGTATTTT. Protein: CASLAGVTDTQYF.

This clonotype was found many times. A read error is possible here, since a much larger clone lies one base away. V and J are TRBV7-9 and TRBJ2-5; 13 nucleotides match TRBD2. The V gene's germline CDR1 is SEHNR and CDR2 FQNEAQ (reference sequence). The CDR3 has 21 residues. V was pared by 5 bases and J by 2 bases, with 20 bases of the junction left unmatched. In DNA form, the CDR3 reads TGTGCCAGCAGCGGATGGACTGAACCGGGACTAGCGGGACCGGGACAAGAGACCCAGTACTTC. Residues: CASSGWTEPGLAGPGQETQYF.

The genes are TRBV20-1 and TRBJ1-4; 9 bases are shared with TRBD1. V dropped 6 bases and J dropped 8; count of bases not matched to a gene: 10. The germline CDR1 and CDR2 sequences are DFQATT and SNEGSKA (reference sequence). The CDR3 sequence is 14 residues long. DNA for the CDR3: TGCAGTGCCCCCGACAGGGGGGTTGGGGAAAAACTGTTTTTT. Protein product: CSAPDRGVGEKLFF.

Comment on this clonotype: A read error may account for a junction end that differs from germline. The CDR3: CASSAAGPGYGYTF. The CDR3 nucleotides are TGTGCCAGCAGCGCAGCGGGGCCAGGCTATGGTTACACCTTC. This chain uses TRBV9 with TRBJ1-2; tentative D call: TRBD1 (5 bases). CDR3 size: 14 residues. CDR1 and CDR2 (germline): SGDLS, YYNGEE.

Many counts were recorded for this clonotype. The rearrangement uses TRBV7-9 and TRBJ2-1; a possible D gene is TRBD2 (6 bases). The CDR3 sequence is 15 residues long. CDR1 SEHNR and CDR2 FQNEAQ come from the germline V gene (reference sequence). V lost 0 bases, J lost 10 bases, and 16 bases lay in between. The CDR3 here is CASSLAGGSGREQFF. DNA for the CDR3: TGTGCCAGCAGCTTAGCGGGAGGTAGTGGAAGGGAGCAGTTCTTC.

This chain joins TRBV25-1 and TRBJ1-2; no clear D. V lost 5 bases, J lost 8 bases, and 15 bases lay in between. The CDR3 is 13 residues long. CDR1 and CDR2 from the germline V gene are MGHDK and SYGVNS. The DNA for the CDR3 is TGTGCCAGCAGTCCGAGCTTAACCAGCGGCTACACCTTC. Its protein product is CASSPSLTSGYTF.

This clonotype was seen a few times. With a much larger clone just one base away, this may be a read error. The chain combines TRBV6-1 with TRBJ1-2; D may be TRBD1 (6 bases). V lost 5 bases and J 7 bases, leaving 20 bases between the germline ends. CDR3 length: 15 residues. Germline-derived CDR1 and CDR2 are MNHNS and SASEGT. CDR3 nucleotides: TGTGCCAGCAGTCCACAGGTAGGGGGGTGGCGTGGCTACACCTTC. Translated, it gives CASSPQVGGWRGYTF.

This clonotype was seen ten or more times. This chain uses TRBV6-5 with TRBJ2-7; 8 bases align to TRBD2. The germline V gene has CDR1 MNHEY and CDR2 SVGAGI. The CDR3 length is 14 residues. V lost 6 bases, J lost 0 bases, and 4 bases stayed unmatched. The chain's CDR3 is CASRETSGSYEQYF. DNA of the CDR3: TGTGCCAGCAGGGAAACTAGCGGCTCCTACGAGCAGTACTTC.